The clone carrying this T cell receptor beta chain has a count of ten or more. Time point: blood at routine non-recurrence follow-up after resection. The record originates from a study of spatial heterogeneity in lung cancer. MiXCR, run by TCRdb on the 5' RACE reads, gives a single entry per CDR3 protein. The sample comprises tens of thousands of distinct CDR3 sequences, approximately 20% of which are singletons, and just over 20% rests with the top ten. The CDR3 length is 13 residues. Trimming took off 6 bases at V and 4 bases at J, with 12 bases between the two ends. CDR1 is ENHRY and CDR2 is SYGVKD in the germline V gene.

The material sequenced was PBMCs, taken at follow-up. This rearrangement joins TRBV10-3 to TRBJ1-1; D gene uncertain. The source of this sequence is a male donor with early-stage non-small cell lung cancer. The CDR3 region is CAISAIEGTEAFF. Written as DNA, the CDR3 is TGTGCCATCAGCGCTATTGAAGGCACTGAAGCTTTCTTT.